This TCR beta chain was sequenced during a study of radiotherapy plus CTLA-4 blockade in lung cancer. With 6 bases removed from V and 0 bases from J, the gap between germline ends came to 12 bases. Germline values: CDR1 MNHEY, CDR2 SVGAGI. The CDR3 is made up of 15 amino acids. There are a few counts of this clone. Some clones are missing from TCRdb's copy, which holds only in-frame ones; the method was immunoSEQ multiplex PCR. This sample carries some 78,000 clones, more than 75% of them seen once, and the ten largest clones take around 2%. The sequencing here drew on peripheral blood, taken from a patient treated with radiotherapy plus ipilimumab. The source of this sequence is a human donor with non-small cell lung cancer who had a partial response to radiotherapy plus ipilimumab. The chain employs TRBV6-5 and TRBJ1-5; TRBD1 is a possible D gene (6 bases). Written as DNA, the CDR3 is TGTGCCAGCAGAAGAGAGGACAGTAGCAATCAGCCCCAGCATTTT. Its protein is CASRREDSSNQPQHF.